The clone carrying this T cell receptor beta chain was picked up many times. Antigen specificity is unknown. The data belong to a study of read filtering for tumor transcriptome and immune sequencing. Study-wide background: DNase treatment preceded whole-transcriptome library preparation. TCR-mapped reads were about 3.5 to 10.27 million with IR-seq versus roughly 85 to 1,400 with RNA-seq.

Study-wide results and limits: Correlation between methods rose after single-read clonotypes were removed.

Every patient had bone marrow sampled while the disease was active. From 300 to 400 ng of RNA, a library with molecular barcoded alpha/delta and beta/gamma adaptors was made. TCRdb ran MiXCR on the reads and lists one entry per CDR3 protein. In the table there are about 57,000 distinct CDR3 sequences, less than 25% of which are singletons. From germline, CDR1 is SGHRS and CDR2 YFSETQ. V was clipped by 4 bases and J by 10 bases, with 17 bases between them. This CDR3 has 14 residues. The chain uses TRBV5-1 and TRBJ1-4; D gene unclear. Sequencing used a population of CD138-negative cells sorted from bone marrow. This receptor was obtained from a donor over 35 with multiple myeloma. The chain's CDR3 is CASSPDGTLGKLFF. The DNA of the CDR3 is TGCGCCAGCAGCCCCGACGGTACCCTTGGAAAACTGTTTTTT.